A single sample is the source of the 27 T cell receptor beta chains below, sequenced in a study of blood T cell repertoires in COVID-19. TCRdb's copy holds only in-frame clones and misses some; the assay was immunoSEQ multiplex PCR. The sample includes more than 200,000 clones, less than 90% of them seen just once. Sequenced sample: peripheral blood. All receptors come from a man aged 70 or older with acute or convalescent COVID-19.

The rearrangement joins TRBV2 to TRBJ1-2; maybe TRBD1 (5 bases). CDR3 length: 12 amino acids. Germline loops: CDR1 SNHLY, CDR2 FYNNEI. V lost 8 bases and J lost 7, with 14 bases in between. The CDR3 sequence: CASGQEGFGYTF. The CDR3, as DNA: TGTGCCAGCGGTCAAGAGGGGTTTGGCTACACCTTC.

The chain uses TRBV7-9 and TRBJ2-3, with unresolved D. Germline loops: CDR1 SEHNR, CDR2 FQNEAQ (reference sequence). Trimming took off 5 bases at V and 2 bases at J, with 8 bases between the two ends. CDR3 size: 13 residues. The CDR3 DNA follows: TGTGCCAGCAGCGGGCTGGCCACAGATACGCAGTATTTT. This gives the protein CASSGLATDTQYF.

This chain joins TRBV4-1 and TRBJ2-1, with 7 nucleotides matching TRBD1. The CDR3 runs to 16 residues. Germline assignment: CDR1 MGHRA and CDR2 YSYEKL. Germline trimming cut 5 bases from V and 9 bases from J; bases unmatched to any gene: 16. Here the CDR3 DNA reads TGCGCCAGCAGCAATTTACAGGGGACAGTCGACGGTGAGCAGTTCTTC. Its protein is CASSNLQGTVDGEQFF.

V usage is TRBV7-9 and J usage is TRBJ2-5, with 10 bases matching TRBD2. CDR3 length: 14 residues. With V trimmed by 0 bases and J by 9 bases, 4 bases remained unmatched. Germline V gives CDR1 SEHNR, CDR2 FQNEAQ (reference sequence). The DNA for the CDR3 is TGTGCCAGCAGCTTAGCGCTTCTAGCGGGGGCCCAGTACTTC. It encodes CASSLALLAGAQYF.

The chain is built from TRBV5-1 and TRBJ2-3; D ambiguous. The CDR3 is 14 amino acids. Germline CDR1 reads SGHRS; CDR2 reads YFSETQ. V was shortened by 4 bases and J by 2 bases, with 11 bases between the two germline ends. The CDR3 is CASSLSQPTDTQYF. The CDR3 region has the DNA TGCGCCAGCAGCCTATCCCAACCCACAGATACGCAGTATTTT.

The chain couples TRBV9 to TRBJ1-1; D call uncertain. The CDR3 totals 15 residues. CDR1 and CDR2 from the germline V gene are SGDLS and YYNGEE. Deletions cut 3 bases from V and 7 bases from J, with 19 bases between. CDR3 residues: CASSELSRGDGEAFF. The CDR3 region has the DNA TGTGCCAGCAGCGAGCTAAGTAGAGGAGACGGTGAAGCTTTCTTT.

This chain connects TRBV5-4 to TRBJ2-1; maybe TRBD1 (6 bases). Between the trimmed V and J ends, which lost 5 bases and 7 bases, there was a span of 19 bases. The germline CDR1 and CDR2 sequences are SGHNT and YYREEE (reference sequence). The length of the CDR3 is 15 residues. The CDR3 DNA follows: TGTGCCAGCAGAACCACAGGGACGGGTCAGAATGAGCAGTTCTTC. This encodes CASRTTGTGQNEQFF.

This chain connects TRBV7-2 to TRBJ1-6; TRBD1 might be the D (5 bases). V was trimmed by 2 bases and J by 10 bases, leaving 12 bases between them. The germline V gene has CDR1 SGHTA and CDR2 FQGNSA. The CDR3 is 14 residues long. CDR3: CASSLSPGRSPLHF. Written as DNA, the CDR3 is TGTGCCAGCAGCTTATCCCCAGGGCGATCACCCCTCCACTTT.

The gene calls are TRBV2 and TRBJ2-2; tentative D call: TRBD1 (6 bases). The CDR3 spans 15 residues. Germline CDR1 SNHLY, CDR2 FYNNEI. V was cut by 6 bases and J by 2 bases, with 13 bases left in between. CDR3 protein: CASRAVDSNTGELFF. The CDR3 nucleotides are TGTGCCAGCAGGGCGGTGGACAGCAACACCGGGGAGCTGTTTTTT. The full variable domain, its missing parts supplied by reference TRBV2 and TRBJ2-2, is EPEVTQTPSHQVTQMGQEVILRCVPISNHLYFYWYRQILGQKVEFLVSFYNNEISEKSEIFDDQFSVERPDGSNFTLKIRSTKLEDSAMYFCASRAVDSNTGELFFGEGSRLTVL.

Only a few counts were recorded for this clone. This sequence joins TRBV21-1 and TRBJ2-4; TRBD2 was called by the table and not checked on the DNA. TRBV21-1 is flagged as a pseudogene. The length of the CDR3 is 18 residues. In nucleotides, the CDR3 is TGTGCCAGCAGCAAAGTCGCGGGAGAGAACCTAGCCAAAAACATTCAGTACTTC. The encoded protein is CASSKVAGENLAKNIQYF.

The CDR3 coding sequence is TGTGCCAGCAGTGAAGGACGGGGCACAGATACGCAGTATTTT. It specifies CASSEGRGTDTQYF. The chain combines TRBV6-1 with TRBJ2-3; D unclear. The germline V gene encodes CDR1 MNHNS and CDR2 SASEGT. Trimming removed 1 base from V and 1 base from J, with 6 bases in between. This CDR3 has 14 residues.

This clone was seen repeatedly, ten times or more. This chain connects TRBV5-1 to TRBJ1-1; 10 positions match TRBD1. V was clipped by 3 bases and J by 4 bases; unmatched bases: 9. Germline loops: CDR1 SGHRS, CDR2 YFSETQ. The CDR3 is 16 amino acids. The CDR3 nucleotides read TGCGCCAGCAGCTCGAGGGACAGGGGCGGGAGCACTGAAGCTTTCTTT. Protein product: CASSSRDRGGSTEAFF.

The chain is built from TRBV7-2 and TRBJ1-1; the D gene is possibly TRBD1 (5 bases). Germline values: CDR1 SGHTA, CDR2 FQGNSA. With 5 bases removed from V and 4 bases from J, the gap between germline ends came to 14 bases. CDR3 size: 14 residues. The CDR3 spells CASSRGGVVTEAFF. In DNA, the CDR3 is TGTGCCAGCAGCCGGGGGGGAGTTGTCACTGAAGCTTTCTTT.

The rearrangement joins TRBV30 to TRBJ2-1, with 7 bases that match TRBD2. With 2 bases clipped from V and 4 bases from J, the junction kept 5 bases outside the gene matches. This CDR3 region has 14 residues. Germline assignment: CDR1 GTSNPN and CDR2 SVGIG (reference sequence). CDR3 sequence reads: CAWSPSGTYNEQFF. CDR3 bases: TGTGCCTGGAGTCCTAGCGGAACATACAATGAGCAGTTCTTC.

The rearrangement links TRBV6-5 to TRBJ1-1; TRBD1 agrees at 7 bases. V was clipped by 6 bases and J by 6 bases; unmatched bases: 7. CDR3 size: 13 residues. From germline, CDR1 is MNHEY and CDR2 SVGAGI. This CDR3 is CASSRLGGPEAFF. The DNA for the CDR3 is TGTGCCAGCAGCCGCCTAGGGGGCCCTGAAGCTTTCTTT.

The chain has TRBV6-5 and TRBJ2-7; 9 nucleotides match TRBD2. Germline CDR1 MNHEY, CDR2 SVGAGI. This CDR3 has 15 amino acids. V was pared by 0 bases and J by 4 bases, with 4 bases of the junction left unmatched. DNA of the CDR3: TGTGCCAGCAGTTACTCAGGGACTAGCACTTACGAGCAGTACTTC. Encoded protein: CASSYSGTSTYEQYF.

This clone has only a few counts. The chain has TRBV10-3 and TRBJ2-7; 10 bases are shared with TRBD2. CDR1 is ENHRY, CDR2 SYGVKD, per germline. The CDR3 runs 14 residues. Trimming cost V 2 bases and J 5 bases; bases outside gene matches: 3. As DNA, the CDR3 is TGTGCCATCAGTGAGGATGGGACTAGCGACGAGCAGTACTTC. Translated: CAISEDGTSDEQYF.

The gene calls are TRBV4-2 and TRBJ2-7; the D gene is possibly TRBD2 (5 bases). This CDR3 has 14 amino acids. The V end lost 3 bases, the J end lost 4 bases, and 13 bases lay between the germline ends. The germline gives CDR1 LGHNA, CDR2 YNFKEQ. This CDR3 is CASSHAEGVYEQYF. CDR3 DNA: TGTGCCAGCAGCCACGCCGAGGGAGTGTACGAGCAGTACTTC.

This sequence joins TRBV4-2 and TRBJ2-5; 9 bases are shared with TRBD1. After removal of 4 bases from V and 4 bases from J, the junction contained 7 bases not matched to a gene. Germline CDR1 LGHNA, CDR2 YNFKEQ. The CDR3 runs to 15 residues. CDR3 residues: CASSLGGQGLETQYF. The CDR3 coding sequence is TGTGCCAGCAGCCTTGGGGGACAGGGTCTAGAGACCCAGTACTTC.

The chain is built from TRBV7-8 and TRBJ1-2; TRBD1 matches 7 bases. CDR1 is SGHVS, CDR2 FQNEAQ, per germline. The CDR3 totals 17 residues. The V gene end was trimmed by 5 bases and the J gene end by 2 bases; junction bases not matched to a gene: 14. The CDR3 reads CASSRDATGIVNYGYTF. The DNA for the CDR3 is TGTGCCAGCAGCCGCGATGCGACAGGGATTGTAAACTATGGCTACACCTTC.

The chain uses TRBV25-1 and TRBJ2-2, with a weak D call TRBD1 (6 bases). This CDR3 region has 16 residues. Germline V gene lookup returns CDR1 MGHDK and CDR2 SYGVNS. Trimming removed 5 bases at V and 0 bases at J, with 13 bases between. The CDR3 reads CASSRTVNTNTGELFF. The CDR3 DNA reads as TGTGCCAGCAGTCGGACAGTAAACACGAACACCGGGGAGCTGTTTTTT.

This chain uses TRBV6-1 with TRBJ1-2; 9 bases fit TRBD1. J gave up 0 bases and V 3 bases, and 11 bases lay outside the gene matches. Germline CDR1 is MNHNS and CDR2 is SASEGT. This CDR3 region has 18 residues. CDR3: CASSESGQGQTPNYGYTF. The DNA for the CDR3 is TGTGCCAGCAGTGAGTCGGGACAGGGTCAGACTCCTAACTATGGCTACACCTTC.

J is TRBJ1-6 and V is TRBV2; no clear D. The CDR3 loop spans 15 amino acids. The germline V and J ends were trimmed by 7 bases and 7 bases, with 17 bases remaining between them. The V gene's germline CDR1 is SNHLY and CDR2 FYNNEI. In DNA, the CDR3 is TGTGCCAGCAACAGCCCCATGAGATCGAATTCACCCCTCCACTTT. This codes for CASNSPMRSNSPLHF.

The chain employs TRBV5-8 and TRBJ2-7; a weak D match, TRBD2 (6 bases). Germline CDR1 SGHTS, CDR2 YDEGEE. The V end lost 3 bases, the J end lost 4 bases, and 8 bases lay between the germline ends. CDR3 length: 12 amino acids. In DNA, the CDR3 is TGTGCCAGCAGCTGGGGGGAATACGAGCAGTACTTC. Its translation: CASSWGEYEQYF.

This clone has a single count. Here the CDR3 DNA reads TGTGCCAGCAGTGTGGCACAGGGGAGCTACTCGTGGGATACGCAGTATTTT. This encodes CASSVAQGSYSWDTQYF. The chain uses TRBV6-1 and TRBJ2-3, with 7 bases aligning to TRBD1. This CDR3 comprises 17 residues. Germline CDR1 and CDR2: MNHNS and SASEGT. J gave up 6 bases and V 4 bases, and 16 bases lay outside the gene matches.

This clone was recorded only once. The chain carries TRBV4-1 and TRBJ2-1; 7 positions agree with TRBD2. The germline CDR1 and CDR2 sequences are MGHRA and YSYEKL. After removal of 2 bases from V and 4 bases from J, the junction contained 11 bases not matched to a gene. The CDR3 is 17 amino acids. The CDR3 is CASSQPGGSGSYNEQFF. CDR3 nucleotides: TGCGCCAGCAGCCAACCTGGGGGTAGCGGGTCTTACAATGAGCAGTTCTTC.

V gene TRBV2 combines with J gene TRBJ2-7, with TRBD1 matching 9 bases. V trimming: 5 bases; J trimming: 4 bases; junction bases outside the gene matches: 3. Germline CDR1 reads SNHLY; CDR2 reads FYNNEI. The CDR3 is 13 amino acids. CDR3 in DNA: TGTGCCAGCAGTCGGGACAGGGCATACGAGCAGTACTTC. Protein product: CASSRDRAYEQYF.